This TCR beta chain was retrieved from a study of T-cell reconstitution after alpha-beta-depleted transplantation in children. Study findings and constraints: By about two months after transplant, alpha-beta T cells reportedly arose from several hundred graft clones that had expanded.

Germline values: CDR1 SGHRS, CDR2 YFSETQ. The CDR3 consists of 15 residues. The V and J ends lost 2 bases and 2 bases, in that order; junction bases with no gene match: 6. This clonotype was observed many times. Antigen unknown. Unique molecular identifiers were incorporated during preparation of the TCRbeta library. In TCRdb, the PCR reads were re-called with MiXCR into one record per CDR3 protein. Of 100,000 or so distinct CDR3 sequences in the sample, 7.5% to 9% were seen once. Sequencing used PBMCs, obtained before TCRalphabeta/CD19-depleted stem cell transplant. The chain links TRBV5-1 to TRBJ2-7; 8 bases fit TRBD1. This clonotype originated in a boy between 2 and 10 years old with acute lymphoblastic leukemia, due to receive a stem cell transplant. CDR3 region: CASSFQGTGTYEQYF. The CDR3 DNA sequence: TGCGCCAGCAGCTTCCAGGGGACAGGCACCTACGAGCAGTACTTC.